This entry features one T cell receptor beta chain sequence. In the original analysis: Amplifying reference gene primers gave estimates of nucleated cell counts. TCRdb's table, derived via immunoSEQ multiplex PCR, lists solely in-frame clones and lacks some. The D gene and trimming were derived from the DNA, and the V and J assignments and clone size from that table. The sample holds about 380,000 clones, 85% seen once. The source of the sample is a study of blood T cell repertoires in COVID-19. The overall study: COVID-19 samples collected from the United States, Italy and Spain covered acute and convalescent phases. T cells, B-cell-depleted T cells, or PBMCs provided the cDNA or gDNA that served as material.

Per the germline V gene, CDR1 is KGHDR and CDR2 is SFDVKD. With 4 bases clipped from V and 1 base from J, the junction kept 3 bases outside the gene matches. The CDR3 is 16 residues long. Sequenced input: peripheral blood. The chain combines TRBV24-1 with TRBJ2-4, with 10 positions matching TRBD2. The source of this sequence is a woman younger than 30 with acute or convalescent COVID-19. CDR3 sequence reads: CATSDPSGGAKNIQYF. As DNA, the CDR3 is TGTGCCACCAGTGACCCTAGCGGGGGCGCCAAAAACATTCAGTACTTC.